Listed below are T cell receptor beta chains from one sample, sequenced in a study of OX40 agonist ivuxolimab in advanced cancers. Assay: immunoSEQ multiplex PCR; the TCRdb copy retains only in-frame clones and omits some. In the table there are around 120,000 clones, 75% to 90% of which are singletons. The material sequenced was CD4+ or CD8+ T cells sorted from blood, taken in a trial of the OX40 agonist ivuxolimab. The source of these receptors is an adult with an advanced solid tumor such as melanoma, head and neck, liver or kidney cancer. Each CDR3 is given with its conserved first and last residue. The order of the fields is J gene, clone size, V gene, CDR3 protein. The size entry is marked missing in some rows and otherwise reads once, few, many or a size class.

>TRBJ1-5|-|TRBV21-1
CASSTRDRGQCNQPQHF
>TRBJ1-5|-|TRBV6-5
CASSLAGDQPQHF
>TRBJ2-1|once|TRBV30
CAWSRRLAMPFF
>TRBJ2-3|-|TRBV28
CASSLMTTSTDTQYF
>TRBJ2-7|-|TRBV11-1
CASSLGRGYEQYF
>TRBJ2-7|-|TRBV28
CASSTTSGGPYEQYF
>TRBJ1-5|once|TRBV18
CASSPGGANQPQHF
>TRBJ1-3|-|TRBV9
CASSVVPETGNTIYF
>TRBJ1-4|once|TRBV5-1
CASSLLGAQGEKLFF
>TRBJ1-3|-|TRBV27
CASSLLGLEGNTIYF
>TRBJ1-2|-|TRBV28
CASSLPADYGYTF
>TRBJ1-6|-|TRBV7-2
CASSDRTTNSPLHF
>TRBJ2-3|-|TRBV7-6
CASSFDPGLAPNTQYF
>TRBJ1-1|-|TRBV20-1
CSASPQSMAFF
>TRBJ1-1|once|TRBV19
CASSPLLGLNTEAFF
>TRBJ2-3|-|TRBV7-9
CASSPPRPSTDTQYF
>TRBJ2-3|-|TRBV7-2
CASRRAGASTDTQYF
>TRBJ1-5|-|TRBV19
CASSLEDNVLSTSNQPQHF
>TRBJ1-4|-|TRBV7-2
CASSDQGTTNEKLFF
>TRBJ1-4|-|TRBV7-9
CASSPRQHLQGKLFF
>TRBJ2-3|-|TRBV7-7
CASSPQGHHTDTQYF
>TRBJ1-2|-|TRBV7-2
CASSAGGGPYGYTF
>TRBJ2-4|-|TRBV25-1
CASRSGGGEKYF